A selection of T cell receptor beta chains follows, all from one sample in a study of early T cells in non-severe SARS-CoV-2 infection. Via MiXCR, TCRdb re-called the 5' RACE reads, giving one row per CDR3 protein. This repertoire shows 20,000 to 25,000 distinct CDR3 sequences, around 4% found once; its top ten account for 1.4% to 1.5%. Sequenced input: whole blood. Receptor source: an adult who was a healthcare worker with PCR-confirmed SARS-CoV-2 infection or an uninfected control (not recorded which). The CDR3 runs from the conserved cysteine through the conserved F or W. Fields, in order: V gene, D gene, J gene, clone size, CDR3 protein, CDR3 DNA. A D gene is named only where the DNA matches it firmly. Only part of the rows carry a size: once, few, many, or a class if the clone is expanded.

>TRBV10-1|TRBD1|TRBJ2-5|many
CASRLSTGGETQYF
TGCGCCAGCAGATTGAGCACAGGGGGCGAGACCCAGTACTTC
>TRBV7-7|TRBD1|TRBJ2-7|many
CASSIGTGGLYEQYF
TGTGCTAGCAGCATAGGGACAGGGGGCCTCTACGAGCAGTACTTC
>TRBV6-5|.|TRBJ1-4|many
CASRREAGREKLFF
TGTGCCAGCAGACGTGAGGCTGGACGGGAAAAACTGTTTTTT
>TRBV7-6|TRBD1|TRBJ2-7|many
CASSPRGGYSYEQYF
TGTGCCAGCAGCCCGAGAGGGGGCTACTCCTACGAGCAGTACTTC
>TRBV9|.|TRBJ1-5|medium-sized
CASSVGASSNQPQHF
TGTGCCAGCAGCGTTGGGGCGTCGAGCAATCAGCCCCAGCATTTT
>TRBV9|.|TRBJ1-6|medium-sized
CASSVYRDRNNSPLHF
TGTGCCAGCAGCGTATACCGGGACCGCAATAATTCACCCCTCCACTTT
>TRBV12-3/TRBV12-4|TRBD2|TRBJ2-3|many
CASSSAGGADTQYF
TGTGCCAGCAGCTCCGCGGGGGGGGCAGATACGCAGTATTTT
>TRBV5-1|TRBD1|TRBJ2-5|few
CASSQGVVGETQYF
TGCGCCAGCAGCCAGGGGGTCGTCGGAGAGACCCAGTACTTC
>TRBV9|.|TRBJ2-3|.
CASSVVGAAGQDTQYF
TGTGCCAGCAGCGTAGTAGGGGCAGCGGGCCAAGATACGCAGTATTTT
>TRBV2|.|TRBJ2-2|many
CASTRSNTGELFF
TGTGCCAGCACGCGATCGAACACCGGGGAGCTGTTTTTT
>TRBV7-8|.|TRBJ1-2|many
CASSLGTGVLYGYTF
TGTGCCAGCAGCTTGGGTACAGGCGTCCTCTATGGCTACACCTTC
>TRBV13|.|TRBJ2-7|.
CASSRQERVEKYEQYF
TGTGCCAGCAGTCGACAGGAAAGGGTGGAGAAGTACGAGCAGTACTTC
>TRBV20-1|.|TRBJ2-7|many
CSGGHPIASEQYF
TGCAGCGGGGGACACCCGATTGCCTCCGAGCAGTACTTC
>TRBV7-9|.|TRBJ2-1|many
CASSRGGGIPPKRNEQFF
TGTGCCAGCAGCCGGGGCGGGGGCATACCCCCGAAGAGGAATGAGCAGTTCTTC
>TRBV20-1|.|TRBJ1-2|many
CSARSYGYTF
TGCAGTGCTAGATCGTATGGCTACACCTTC
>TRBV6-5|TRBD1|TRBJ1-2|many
CASSRDRDTGYTF
TGTGCCAGCAGCCGGGACAGGGACACCGGCTACACCTTC
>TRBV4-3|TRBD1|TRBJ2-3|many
CASSQDLTGTTQYF
TGCGCCAGCAGCCAAGATCTGACAGGGACAACGCAGTATTTT
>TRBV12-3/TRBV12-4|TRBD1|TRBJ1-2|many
CASRPGQGRHTF
TGTGCCAGCAGGCCGGGACAGGGACGTCACACCTTC
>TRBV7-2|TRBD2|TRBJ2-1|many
CASSLAMGGREQFF
TGTGCCAGCAGCTTAGCGATGGGGGGGAGGGAGCAGTTCTTC
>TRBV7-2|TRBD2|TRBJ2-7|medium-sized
CASSPRLAGSYEQYF
TGTGCCAGCAGCCCTCGGCTAGCGGGGTCTTACGAGCAGTACTTC
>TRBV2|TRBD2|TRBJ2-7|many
CAIRSGGAYEQYF
TGTGCCATACGTAGCGGGGGGGCCTACGAGCAGTACTTC
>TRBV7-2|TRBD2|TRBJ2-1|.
CASSLGGLDIEQFF
TGTGCCAGCAGCTTAGGGGGACTAGATATTGAGCAGTTCTTC
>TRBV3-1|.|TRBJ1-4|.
CASSQVENKLFF
TGTGCCAGCAGCCAAGTCGAAAATAAACTGTTTTTT
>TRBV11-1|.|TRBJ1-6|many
CASREQGSASPLHF
TGTGCCAGCAGGGAACAGGGATCGGCTTCACCCCTCCACTTT
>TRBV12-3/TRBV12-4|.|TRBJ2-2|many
CASSPQGSGELFF
TGTGCCAGCAGTCCACAGGGTTCAGGGGAGCTGTTTTTT
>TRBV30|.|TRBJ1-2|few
CAWSVPSLGGYGYTF
TGTGCCTGGAGTGTTCCCTCACTTGGGGGCTATGGCTACACCTTC